This record covers a single T cell receptor beta chain. The CDR3 sequence is 11 residues long. V was clipped by 5 bases and J by 7 bases, with 6 bases between them. Per germline, CDR1 MDHEN and CDR2 SYDVKM. Profiling relied on immunoSEQ multiplex PCR, and the TCRdb table lists in-frame clones only, not all of them. This table holds fewer than 90,000 clones, approximately 90% found once. This sample is part of a study of PD-L1 blockade in urothelial cancer. For the study at large: Male patients with bladder-origin urothelial cancer numbered about 90% of the roughly 29. Across blood samples, T cells had a median count of about 150,000.

Regarding time point: peripheral blood 6 weeks after treatment start. The clonotype originates from a woman aged 80 or over with urothelial cancer. This sequence joins TRBV28 and TRBJ1-3; D unresolved. This sample comprised PBMCs, obtained around atezolizumab (anti-PD-L1) treatment. The CDR3 loop reads CASSLPNTIYF. In DNA, the CDR3 is TGTGCCAGCAGTCTTCCCAACACCATATATTTT. The full variable domain, rest sourced from reference TRBV28 and TRBJ1-3, is DVKVTQSSRYLVKRTGEKVFLECVQDMDHENMFWYRQDPGLGLRLIYFSYDVKMKEKGDIPEGYSVSREKKERFSLILESASTNQTSMYLCASSLPNTIYFGEGSWLTVV.